This entry concerns a single T cell receptor beta chain. The table came from immunoSEQ multiplex PCR; TCRdb's copy has only in-frame clones and leaves some out. The table has roughly 42,000 clones, approximately 91% seen once. The data stem from a study of T cell changes during pregnancy in multiple sclerosis. The sample consisted of CD4+ T cells from peripheral blood mononuclear cells, taken before pregnancy. The origin of this receptor is a female donor with multiple sclerosis, enrolled in a pregnancy study.

CDR3 sequence reads: CASIGRDYGYTF. DNA for the CDR3: TGTGCCAGCATAGGCAGGGACTATGGCTACACCTTC. The chain joins TRBV2 to TRBJ1-2; D might be TRBD1 (5 bases). Trimming took 7 bases from V and 3 from J, leaving 9 bases between them. CDR1 and CDR2 from the germline V gene are SNHLY and FYNNEI. The CDR3 extends over 12 amino acids.